One and the same sample provided the 10 T cell receptor beta chains below, sequenced in a study of OX40 agonist ivuxolimab in advanced cancers. Profiled with immunoSEQ multiplex PCR; TCRdb holds only in-frame clones, not every one. The sample yields roughly 90,000 clones, about 87% seen once. The sample consisted of CD4+ or CD8+ T cells sorted from blood, taken in a trial of the OX40 agonist ivuxolimab. The receptors were sampled from an adult with an advanced solid tumor such as melanoma, head and neck, liver or kidney cancer.

The genes are TRBV7-9 and TRBJ2-1; 8 nucleotides match TRBD1. CDR1 is SEHNR and CDR2 is FQNEAQ in the germline V gene (reference sequence). The CDR3 spans 13 residues. V dropped 5 bases and J dropped 12; count of bases not matched to a gene: 9. The CDR3 reads CASSDRTGFWQFF. The CDR3 DNA sequence: TGTGCCAGCAGCGATCGGACAGGGTTTTGGCAGTTCTTC. Drawing the rest from reference TRBV7-9 and TRBJ2-1, the complete variable domain is DTGVSQNPRHKITKRGQNVTFRCDPISEHNRLYWYRQTLGQGPEFLTYFQNEAQLEKSRLLSDRFSAERPKGSFSTLEIQRTEQGDSAMYLCASSDRTGFWQFFGPGTRLTVL.

The chain couples TRBV7-2 to TRBJ1-1, with no clear D. CDR1 and CDR2 from the germline V gene are SGHTA and FQGNSA. V lost 3 bases and J 5 bases, leaving 10 bases between the germline ends. This CDR3 is built from 13 residues. CDR3 in DNA: TGTGCCAGCAGCTTGGGTTTCCGGACTGAAGCTTTCTTT. This translates into CASSLGFRTEAFF.

This clone has a single count. V gene TRBV30 combines with J gene TRBJ2-1; D gene uncertain. V was clipped by 3 bases and J by 4 bases, with 10 bases between them. Germline V gene data show CDR1 as GTSNPN and CDR2 as SVGIG (reference sequence). This CDR3 has 13 residues. Here the CDR3 DNA reads TGTGCCTGGAGAGGGCCACCGTACAATGAGCAGTTCTTC. Translating it yields CAWRGPPYNEQFF.

V is TRBV19 and J is TRBJ1-1; TRBD1 might be the D (5 bases). V was cut by 5 bases and J by 0 bases, with 10 bases left in between. The CDR3 runs 14 residues. CDR1 is LNHDA and CDR2 is SQIVND in the germline V gene (reference sequence). Here the CDR3 DNA reads TGTGCCAGTAGTTTGGGGGGAATGAACACTGAAGCTTTCTTT. As protein: CASSLGGMNTEAFF.

This clone was counted once. J is TRBJ2-7 and V is TRBV5-6; the match to TRBD1 covers 7 bases. This CDR3 comprises 14 residues. The junction had 11 bases not matched to a gene; V was cut back by 5 bases and J by 6 bases. Germline-derived CDR1 and CDR2 are SGHDT and YYEEEE. The CDR3 DNA sequence: TGTGCCAGCAGTCCGACCGGGACAGTCGGCGAGCAGTACTTC. As protein: CASSPTGTVGEQYF.

The chain links TRBV28 to TRBJ1-2; no firm D call. Trimming took 8 bases from V and 8 from J, leaving 15 bases between them. Germline V lookup: CDR1 MDHEN, CDR2 SYDVKM. There are 12 residues in the CDR3. The CDR3 here is CASLLKGRGYTF. CDR3 DNA sequence: TGTGCCAGCCTGCTTAAAGGGCGAGGCTACACCTTC.

This chain links TRBV2 with TRBJ1-2; 8 positions match TRBD1. V shed 9 bases, J shed 8 bases, and the junction held 14 bases outside the gene matches. The CDR3 sequence is 14 residues long. Germline lookup yields CDR1 SNHLY and CDR2 FYNNEI. The CDR3 loop is CARRDRGGVAGYTF. CDR3 DNA sequence: TGTGCCAGACGCGACAGGGGCGGGGTGGCCGGCTACACCTTC. The full variable domain, its missing parts supplied by reference TRBV2 and TRBJ1-2, is EPEVTQTPSHQVTQMGQEVILRCVPISNHLYFYWYRQILGQKVEFLVSFYNNEISEKSEIFDDQFSVERPDGSNFTLKIRSTKLEDSAMYFCARRDRGGVAGYTFGSGTRLTVV.

The chain combines TRBV28 with TRBJ2-5; D is unresolved. V was clipped by 8 bases and J by 1 base, with 11 bases between them. The CDR3 loop spans 13 amino acids. CDR1 and CDR2 (germline): MDHEN, SYDVKM. CDR3 sequence reads: CASRLRIQETQYF. DNA for the CDR3: TGTGCCAGCCGACTCAGGATCCAAGAGACCCAGTACTTC.

This chain joins TRBV5-1 and TRBJ2-7; the match to TRBD1 covers 11 bases. V shed 2 bases, J shed 3 bases, and the junction held 13 bases outside the gene matches. Germline CDR1 and CDR2: SGHRS and YFSETQ. The CDR3 length is 18 residues. CDR3 in DNA: TGCGCCAGCAGCTTCCCCCCAAGGGACAGGGGGTTTTTCTACGAGCAGTACTTC. Its translation is CASSFPPRDRGFFYEQYF. The full variable domain, rest sourced from reference TRBV5-1 and TRBJ2-7, is KAGVTQTPRYLIKTRGQQVTLSCSPISGHRSVSWYQQTPGQGLQFLFEYFSETQRNKGNFPGRFSGRQFSNSRSEMNVSTLELGDSALYLCASSFPPRDRGFFYEQYFGPGTRLTVT.

This chain links TRBV15 with TRBJ1-4; D ambiguous. CDR3 length equals 14 residues. The V end was cut by 0 bases, the J end by 8 bases, with 10 bases between. Germline CDR1 LNHNV, CDR2 YYDKDF (reference sequence). CDR3 sequence reads: CATSRDRGPEKLFF. The CDR3 region has the DNA TGTGCCACCAGCAGAGATAGAGGGCCAGAAAAACTGTTTTTT. Using reference TRBV15 and TRBJ1-4 for the parts outside the CDR3, the full variable domain is DAMVIQNPRYQVTQFGKPVTLSCSQTLNHNVMYWYQQKSSQAPKLLFHYYDKDFNNEADTPDNFQSRRPNTSFCFLDIRSPGLGDTAMYLCATSRDRGPEKLFFGSGTQLSVL.